A single sample gave rise to the 7 T cell receptor beta chains below, sequenced in a study of somatic mutations in cytotoxic T cells in rheumatoid arthritis. The assay was immunoSEQ multiplex PCR, and TCRdb's table has in-frame clones only and misses some. The table lists some 14,000 clones, 82% of them singletons. The material sequenced was CD8+ T cells sorted from blood. Receptors originate from an adult with rheumatoid arthritis.

The V call is TRBV6-5, the J call TRBJ1-1; 8 bases map to TRBD1. V gave up 6 bases and J gave up 2 bases; unmatched junction bases: 8. Germline loops: CDR1 MNHEY, CDR2 SVGAGI. CDR3 length equals 15 residues. CDR3 DNA: TGTGCCAGCAGGCGACGGACAGGGAAAAACACTGAAGCTTTCTTT. Translation: CASRRRTGKNTEAFF.

This clone appeared a few times. The chain uses TRBV11-1 and TRBJ2-1; 7 bases are shared with TRBD1. V lost 8 bases and J lost 0; bases outside the gene matches: 10. This CDR3 region has 16 residues. Per germline, CDR1 SGHAT and CDR2 FQDESV (reference sequence). The CDR3 loop is CASSRGQVSSYNEQFF. CDR3 in DNA: TGTGCCAGCTCCCGCGGACAGGTGAGCTCCTACAATGAGCAGTTCTTC.

The chain uses TRBV6-1 and TRBJ2-1; 7 bases are a match to TRBD2. The trim removed 2 bases at V and 2 bases at J, leaving 9 bases unmatched. The CDR3 has 17 residues. Germline-derived CDR1 and CDR2 are MNHNS and SASEGT. CDR3 loop: CASSEYPLADTYNEQFF. CDR3 DNA: TGTGCCAGCAGTGAATATCCCCTAGCGGATACCTACAATGAGCAGTTCTTC.

This clone appeared a few times. This chain joins TRBV7-6 and TRBJ1-2; D call uncertain. This CDR3 has 13 residues. Trimming shortened V by 1 base and J by 5 bases, and 8 bases separated the two germline ends. Germline loops: CDR1 SGHVS, CDR2 FNYEAQ. The CDR3 sequence is CASSLDFGYGYTF. The CDR3 DNA sequence: TGTGCCAGCAGCTTAGATTTTGGATATGGCTACACCTTC.

V is TRBV28 and J is TRBJ1-5, with 7 nucleotides matching TRBD1. CDR1 is MDHEN, CDR2 SYDVKM, per germline. There are 15 residues in the CDR3. Losses at the gene ends were 6 bases for V and 2 bases for J; bases not matched to a gene: 7. The CDR3 DNA is TGTGCCAGCAGCCCAGGACAGGTCCGCAATCAGCCCCAGCATTTT. Encoded protein: CASSPGQVRNQPQHF.

The chain is built from TRBV7-9 and TRBJ2-2; 7 bases fit TRBD1. The CDR3 totals 16 residues. CDR1 and CDR2 (germline): SEHNR, FQNEAQ (reference sequence). V lost 3 bases and J lost 1; bases outside the gene matches: 5. This CDR3 is CASSFERTGNTGELFF. The DNA of the CDR3 is TGTGCCAGCAGCTTTGAAAGGACAGGGAACACCGGGGAGCTGTTTTTT.

This chain uses TRBV27 with TRBJ2-1; D not resolved. The CDR3 has 14 residues. V was shortened by 3 bases and J by 2 bases, with 8 bases between the two germline ends. Germline V gene data show CDR1 as MNHEY and CDR2 as SMNVEV (reference sequence). The CDR3 coding sequence is TGTGCCAGCAGTTTGGGCTCTGCCTACAATGAGCAGTTCTTC. Amino acids: CASSLGSAYNEQFF.